Presented here are 7 T cell receptor beta chains from one specimen sequenced in a study. Via MiXCR, TCRdb re-called the 5' RACE reads, giving one row per CDR3 protein. The sample has thousands of distinct CDR3 sequences; more than 15% are singletons. The sample consisted of memory CD4+ T cells sorted from blood. Stated subset: memory CD4+ T cells, CD4+CD45RO+CD25-. The receptors shown here come from a female donor with breast cancer.

Note on this clonotype: A much larger clone differs by one base, so this may be a read error. The chain is built from TRBV20-1 and TRBJ1-4; 9 nucleotides line up with TRBD1. Germline values: CDR1 DFQATT, CDR2 SNEGSKA (reference sequence). The CDR3 spans 13 residues. The CDR3 bases are TGCAGTGCTGCCGGGACAGGGATTGAAAGACTGTTTTTT. This encodes CSAAGTGIERLFF.

This clonotype was observed at least ten times. The chain has TRBV19 and TRBJ1-5; perhaps TRBD1 as D (6 bases). The CDR3 consists of 14 residues. The germline V gene has CDR1 LNHDA and CDR2 SQIVND (reference sequence). V gave up 5 bases and J gave up 3 bases, with 11 bases separating them. DNA for the CDR3: TGTGCCAGTAGTGTTACAGGGTCCAATCAGCCCCAGCATTTT. Its translation is CASSVTGSNQPQHF. The full variable domain, with the rest looked up from reference TRBV19 and TRBJ1-5, is DGGITQSPKYLFRKEGQNVTLSCEQNLNHDAMYWYRQDPGQGLRLIYYSQIVNDFQKGDIAEGYSVSREKKESFPLTVTSAQKNPTAFYLCASSVTGSNQPQHFGDGTRLSIL.

This clonotype was detected a few times. V and J are TRBV20-1 and TRBJ1-2, with D tentatively TRBD1 (6 bases). Deletions cut 6 bases from V and 2 bases from J, with 13 bases between. Germline CDR1 DFQATT, CDR2 SNEGSKA (reference sequence). The CDR3 length is 13 residues. The CDR3 here is CSARGRGNYGYTF. The CDR3 DNA reads TGCAGTGCCCGAGGCAGGGGAAACTATGGCTACACCTTC.

The table lists this clonotype with a few counts. V usage is TRBV5-1 and J usage is TRBJ1-1; possibly TRBD1 for D (6 bases). This CDR3 spans 13 amino acids. V shed 6 bases and J shed 6 bases, with 15 bases lying between them. The V gene's germline CDR1 is SGHRS and CDR2 YFSETQ. The CDR3 spells CASTPLGQSEAFF. As DNA, the CDR3 is TGCGCCAGCACCCCCTTAGGACAGTCTGAAGCTTTCTTT.

By frequency in the sample, this clonotype is medium-sized. The J gene is TRBJ1-2, the V gene TRBV5-1; no definite D call. The germline V gene encodes CDR1 SGHRS and CDR2 YFSETQ. The CDR3 has 13 amino acids. V was clipped by 5 bases and J by 2 bases, with 10 bases between them. The DNA for the CDR3 is TGCGCCAGCAGGCCCCAGGTGAACTATGGCTACACCTTC. The encoded protein is CASRPQVNYGYTF.

By sample share, this clonotype is medium-sized. The genes are TRBV4-1 and TRBJ2-7; 9 nucleotides align to TRBD2. CDR3 length: 15 amino acids. V was pared by 1 base and J by 0 bases, with 1 base of the junction left unmatched. In germline, CDR1 is MGHRA, CDR2 YSYEKL. The DNA of the CDR3 is TGCGCCAGCAGCCAAGCGACTAGCGGCTCCTACGAGCAGTACTTC. It codes for CASSQATSGSYEQYF.

This clonotype was seen a few times. A clone one base away is much larger, so this may be a read error. The chain employs TRBV20-1 and TRBJ1-4, with 7 positions matching TRBD1. The CDR3 covers 13 residues. V gave up 3 bases and J gave up 5 bases; unmatched junction bases: 3. The germline gives CDR1 DFQATT, CDR2 SNEGSKA (reference sequence). The DNA for the CDR3 is TGCAGTGCTAGTGGGGGACAGAATGAAAAACTGTTTTTT. Amino acid sequence: CSASGGQNEKLFF.